The 6 T cell receptor beta chains presented below share a single source sample, sequenced in a study of T cells in Graves' hyperthyroidism and ophthalmopathy. Researchers amplified the TCR beta CDR3 regions from RNA transcripts. HTBI primers were used for first-round RT-PCR of the TCR CDR3. TCRdb independently ran MiXCR on the multiplex PCR reads; one entry per CDR3 protein. The data contain approximately 620,000 distinct CDR3 sequences, about 14% of them singletons. Material for sequencing was blood. The receptor set was obtained from a woman aged 25 to 45 with Graves' hyperthyroidism that later progressed to Graves' ophthalmopathy.

V is TRBV30 and J is TRBJ1-6; no clear D gene. The CDR3 is made up of 16 amino acids. Germline CDR1 is GTSNPN and CDR2 is SVGIG (reference sequence). The V gene lost 4 bases and the J gene lost 9 bases, with 22 bases spanning the gap. The CDR3 region is CAWTPTRVDQISPLHF. Written as DNA, the CDR3 is TGTGCCTGGACTCCGACGCGAGTAGACCAAATTTCACCCCTCCACTTT.

For this clonotype: A read error may produce the germline difference seen at one junction end. The chain has TRBV11-1 and TRBJ2-1; no clear D gene. The CDR3 runs to 12 residues. Germline CDR1 reads SGHAT; CDR2 reads FQDESV (reference sequence). Here the CDR3 reads CASSLVYNEKSF. Here the CDR3 DNA reads TGTGCCAGCAGCTTGGTGTACAATGAGAAGTCCTTC.

Ten or more counts support this clonotype. The V gene is TRBV28, the J gene TRBJ2-3, with 10 bases that match TRBD2. With 5 bases clipped from V and 6 bases from J, the junction kept 14 bases outside the gene matches. The CDR3 sequence is 17 residues long. In germline, CDR1 is MDHEN, CDR2 SYDVKM. CDR3 DNA sequence: TGTGCCAGCAGTCTTGTCCAGGGCCTAGCGGGAGCGGATACGCAGTATTTT. The encoded protein is CASSLVQGLAGADTQYF.

This clonotype was detected ten times or more. A read error may produce the germline difference seen at one junction end. This rearrangement joins TRBV27 to TRBJ2-1; TRBD2 might be the D (5 bases). This CDR3 is built from 14 residues. Germline CDR1 MNHEY, CDR2 SMNVEV (reference sequence). The CDR3 reads CASSGLGSNNEQFF. The CDR3 bases are TGTGCCAGCAGTGGACTCGGCTCCAACAATGAGCAGTTCTTC.

The table lists this clonotype with many counts. The chain joins TRBV9 to TRBJ1-6; D not resolved. This CDR3 is built from 16 residues. Trimming pared 4 bases from V and 8 bases from J, leaving 19 bases between. Germline V gene lookup returns CDR1 SGDLS and CDR2 YYNGEE. CDR3 residues: CASSPRPRMDDSPLHF. CDR3 DNA: TGTGCCAGCAGCCCTAGGCCCAGGATGGATGATTCACCCCTCCACTTT.

This clonotype appeared many times. The V gene is TRBV2, the J gene TRBJ2-7, with D tentatively TRBD2 (7 bases). Germline V CDR1 and CDR2: SNHLY, FYNNEI. V dropped 1 base and J dropped 0 bases, with 10 bases sitting between them. The CDR3 consists of 15 residues. The CDR3 sequence is CASSEGGGASYEQYF. Written as DNA, the CDR3 is TGTGCCAGCAGTGAAGGGGGGGGGGCCTCCTACGAGCAGTACTTC.